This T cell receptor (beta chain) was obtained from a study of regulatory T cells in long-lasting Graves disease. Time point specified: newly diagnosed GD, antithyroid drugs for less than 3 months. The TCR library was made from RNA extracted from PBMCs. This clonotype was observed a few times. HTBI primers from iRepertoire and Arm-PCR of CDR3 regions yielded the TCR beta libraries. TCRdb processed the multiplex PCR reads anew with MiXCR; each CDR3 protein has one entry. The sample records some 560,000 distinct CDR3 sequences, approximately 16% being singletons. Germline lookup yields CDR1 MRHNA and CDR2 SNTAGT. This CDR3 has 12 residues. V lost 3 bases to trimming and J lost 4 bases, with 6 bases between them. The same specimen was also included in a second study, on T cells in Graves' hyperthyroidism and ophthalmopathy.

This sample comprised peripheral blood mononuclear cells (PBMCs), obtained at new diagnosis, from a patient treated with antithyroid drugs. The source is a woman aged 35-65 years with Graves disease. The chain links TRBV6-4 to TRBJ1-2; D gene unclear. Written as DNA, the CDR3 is TGTGCCAGCAGTGATGGGTTCTATGGCTACACCTTC. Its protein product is CASSDGFYGYTF.